This is a list of T cell receptor beta chains from one sample in a study of blood T cell repertoires in COVID-19. Clones were sequenced by immunoSEQ multiplex PCR, and TCRdb holds only the in-frame ones, with some missing. The sample holds about 88,000 clones, around nine tenths seen once. Input material: peripheral blood. The receptors shown here come from a man between 60 and 75 years old with acute or convalescent COVID-19. CDR3s include the opening cysteine and the closing phenylalanine or tryptophan. The D gene is left open where the match is weak. Size is omitted from some rows. Given values are once, few, many or a class for expanded clones.

J: TRBJ1-5; size: -; V: TRBV6-5; D: -; DNA: TGTGCCAGCATCAAGGGGCTGGTCGGTCAGCCCCAGCATTTT; CDR3: CASIKGLVGQPQHF
J: TRBJ2-1; size: few; V: TRBV27; D: TRBD2; DNA: TGTGCCAGCAGTCCCGGGACTAGCGGGAGTAATGAGCAGTTCTTC; CDR3: CASSPGTSGSNEQFF
J: TRBJ2-5; size: -; V: TRBV9; D: -; DNA: TGTGCCAGCAGCGTAGCGGGGATAGAGACCCAGTACTTC; CDR3: CASSVAGIETQYF
J: TRBJ1-2; size: -; V: TRBV6-1; D: -; DNA: TGTGCCAGCAGTGAAGGGGCAGGCTTCTACACCTTC; CDR3: CASSEGAGFYTF
J: TRBJ2-3; size: -; V: TRBV4-3; D: -; DNA: TGCGCCAGCAGCCAAGATCTTGCGGACACAGATACGCAGTATTTT; CDR3: CASSQDLADTDTQYF
J: TRBJ1-6; size: -; V: TRBV19; D: -; DNA: TGTGCCAGTAGTATGCGTACCCAAAAGTCACCCCTCCACTTT; CDR3: CASSMRTQKSPLHF
J: TRBJ2-7; size: -; V: TRBV7-9; D: TRBD2; DNA: TGTGCCAGCAGCTTCTCGGGACTAGCCGACGAGCAGTACTTC; CDR3: CASSFSGLADEQYF
J: TRBJ2-7; size: -; V: TRBV29-1; D: TRBD2; DNA: TGCAGCGTTGGAGGGACTAGCGGCTACGAGCAGTACTTC; CDR3: CSVGGTSGYEQYF
J: TRBJ2-7; size: -; V: TRBV6-5; D: TRBD2; DNA: TGTGCCAGCAGTTACACACTAGCGGGAGTTGGGTACGAGCAGTACTTC; CDR3: CASSYTLAGVGYEQYF
J: TRBJ2-7; size: -; V: TRBV4-3; D: TRBD2; DNA: TGCGCCAGCAGCCAAGTTCTAGCGGGGTACGAGCAGTACTTC; CDR3: CASSQVLAGYEQYF
J: TRBJ1-1; size: -; V: TRBV7-9; D: -; DNA: TGTGCCAGCAGCTTAAGGGGGAACACTGAAGCTTTCTTT; CDR3: CASSLRGNTEAFF
J: TRBJ1-4; size: -; V: TRBV19; D: TRBD1; DNA: TGTGCCAGTAGGGGACAGTTAAATGAAAAACTGTTTTTT; CDR3: CASRGQLNEKLFF
J: TRBJ2-7; size: -; V: TRBV9; D: TRBD2; DNA: TGTGCCAGCAGCGTAGTTGGCGGGAGTACATGGGAGCAGTACTTC; CDR3: CASSVVGGSTWEQYF
J: TRBJ1-5; size: -; V: TRBV28; D: -; DNA: TGTGCCAGCATCCGGGGTGGGAATCAGCCCCAGCATTTT; CDR3: CASIRGGNQPQHF
J: TRBJ1-3; size: once; V: TRBV14; D: TRBD1; DNA: TGTGCCAGCACCTGGACAGGGGGAAACACCATATATTTT; CDR3: CASTWTGGNTIYF
J: TRBJ2-1; size: -; V: TRBV11-1; D: -; DNA: TGTGCCAGCAGTTACCGGGTCCTTTATGAGCAGTTCTTC; CDR3: CASSYRVLYEQFF
J: TRBJ1-2; size: once; V: TRBV19; D: TRBD1; DNA: TGTGCCAGTAGTAGGGACAGAGAATATGGCTACACCTTC; CDR3: CASSRDREYGYTF
J: TRBJ2-1; size: -; V: TRBV19; D: TRBD2; DNA: TGTGCCAGTAGTACCGGGAGGACGGTAGCCTACAATGAGCAGTTCTTC; CDR3: CASSTGRTVAYNEQFF
J: TRBJ2-7; size: -; V: TRBV9; D: TRBD2; DNA: TGTGCCAGCAGCGTAGGGGGCGGGAGTTCGGGCGAGCAGTACTTC; CDR3: CASSVGGGSSGEQYF
J: TRBJ2-1; size: few; V: TRBV25-1; D: TRBD2; DNA: TGTGCCAGCAGACCGACGAGACTAGCAAATGAGCAGTTCTTC; CDR3: CASRPTRLANEQFF
J: TRBJ2-3; size: -; V: TRBV6-5; D: -; DNA: TGTGCCAGCAGCATAATGGCCGAAGGGGGTACGCAGTATTTT; CDR3: CASSIMAEGGTQYF
J: TRBJ2-7; size: -; V: TRBV9; D: TRBD1; DNA: TGTGCCAGCAGCGCAGAGACAGGGGGCGGCTCCTACGAGCAGTACTTC; CDR3: CASSAETGGGSYEQYF
J: TRBJ2-7; size: -; V: TRBV4-3; D: TRBD2; DNA: TGCGCCAGCAGCCAAGATATTGCGGGGGGCGGGAACGAGCAGTACTTC; CDR3: CASSQDIAGGGNEQYF
J: TRBJ2-5; size: -; V: TRBV3-1/TRBV3-2; D: TRBD2; DNA: TGTGCCAGCAGCCAAGGGATGACTAGCGGGAGGACCCAGTACTTC; CDR3: CASSQGMTSGRTQYF
J: TRBJ2-7; size: once; V: TRBV28; D: TRBD1; DNA: TGTGCCAGCAGCCGCCCCCGGGACAGGAGTAACGAGCAGTACTTC; CDR3: CASSRPRDRSNEQYF
J: TRBJ2-5; size: -; V: TRBV9; D: TRBD2; DNA: TGTGCCAGCAGCGTAGGGGGTTTAGCGGGTCAAGAGACCCAGTACTTC; CDR3: CASSVGGLAGQETQYF
J: TRBJ2-2; size: -; V: TRBV19; D: -; DNA: TGTGCCAGTAGTGCCTCAGGAGGGGCCGGGGAGCTGTTTTTT; CDR3: CASSASGGAGELFF
J: TRBJ2-2; size: once; V: TRBV5-1; D: TRBD1; DNA: TGCGCCCATCGAACGGGACAGGGGGTGCCGACCGGGGAGCTGTTTTTT; CDR3: CAHRTGQGVPTGELFF
J: TRBJ2-5; size: once; V: TRBV14; D: -; DNA: TGTGCCAGCAGCCCGATTGGACAGTGGGAGACCCAGTACTTC; CDR3: CASSPIGQWETQYF
J: TRBJ2-7; size: -; V: TRBV24-1; D: TRBD1; DNA: TGTGCCATCCATCCCGGGACAGACCTCCTAGACTTGTACTTC; CDR3: CAIHPGTDLLDLYF
J: TRBJ2-7; size: -; V: TRBV18; D: TRBD2; DNA: TGTGCCAGCTCACCACTCTACGCGGGAGGCTCCTACGAGCAGTACTTC; CDR3: CASSPLYAGGSYEQYF
J: TRBJ2-2; size: -; V: TRBV5-1; D: TRBD1; DNA: TGCGCCAGCCACCCTGGGGGGACAGGGAACACCGGGGAGCTGTTTTTT; CDR3: CASHPGGTGNTGELFF
J: TRBJ2-1; size: -; V: TRBV7-3; D: TRBD1; DNA: TGTGCCAGCAGCTTGAACGACAGGGACAATGAGCAGTTCTTC; CDR3: CASSLNDRDNEQFF
J: TRBJ1-3; size: -; V: TRBV18; D: -; DNA: TGTGCCAGCTCCCTAGACGGAGACTCTGGAAACACCATATATTTT; CDR3: CASSLDGDSGNTIYF
J: TRBJ2-1; size: -; V: TRBV19; D: -; DNA: TGTGCCAGTACCCCAAATCAATACCAAGCTCGGGTTGAGCAGTTCTTC; CDR3: CASTPNQYQARVEQFF
J: TRBJ2-5; size: -; V: TRBV6-2/TRBV6-3; D: TRBD2; DNA: TGTGCCAGCAGCTTCGGACTAGCGATTGAGACCCAGTACTTC; CDR3: CASSFGLAIETQYF
J: TRBJ2-1; size: once; V: TRBV14; D: TRBD2; DNA: TGTGCCAGCAGCCAACCGGTGTCTAGCGGGAGTATTTATGAGCAGTTCTTC; CDR3: CASSQPVSSGSIYEQFF
J: TRBJ1-4; size: -; V: TRBV5-1; D: TRBD1; DNA: TGCGCCAGCAGCTTCTCGGGACAGGGGTGGGAACTGTTTTTT; CDR3: CASSFSGQGWELFF
J: TRBJ2-3; size: -; V: TRBV11-2; D: -; DNA: TGTGCCAGCAGCTCGCTGCGGGTCGCGGATACGCAGTATTTT; CDR3: CASSSLRVADTQYF
J: TRBJ2-7; size: -; V: TRBV27; D: -; DNA: TGTGCCAGCAGCAAGGGGCGGGACGGGTACGAGCAGTACTTC; CDR3: CASSKGRDGYEQYF
J: TRBJ1-2; size: -; V: TRBV5-6; D: TRBD1; DNA: TGTGCCAGCAGCGCTACAGGGGGCGTCTATGGCTACACCTTC; CDR3: CASSATGGVYGYTF
J: TRBJ1-5; size: once; V: TRBV15; D: -; DNA: TGTGCCACCAGCAGATTTGGGGCCAGCACCAATCAGCCCCAGCATTTT; CDR3: CATSRFGASTNQPQHF
J: TRBJ1-4; size: -; V: TRBV7-9; D: TRBD1; DNA: TGTGCCAGCAGCACCGGGACAGAAAATGAAAAACTGTTTTTT; CDR3: CASSTGTENEKLFF
J: TRBJ1-6; size: -; V: TRBV7-9; D: -; DNA: TGTGCCAGCAGCTTTGCAGTGGATTCACCCCTCCACTTT; CDR3: CASSFAVDSPLHF
J: TRBJ2-7; size: -; V: TRBV5-1; D: -; DNA: TGCGCCAGCAGCTTGGACCCGGGAGATTCCTACGAGCAGTACTTC; CDR3: CASSLDPGDSYEQYF
J: TRBJ1-3; size: -; V: TRBV9; D: -; DNA: TGTGCCAGCAGCGCCGCGGGGACCATATATTTT; CDR3: CASSAAGTIYF
J: TRBJ2-1; size: -; V: TRBV19; D: TRBD2; DNA: TGTGCCAGTAGTATAGCCCCTAGCGGGAGGTCCGAGCAGTTCTTC; CDR3: CASSIAPSGRSEQFF
J: TRBJ2-3; size: -; V: TRBV7-3; D: TRBD1; DNA: TGTGCCAGCAGCAGACAGGGGATTATATCAGATACGCAGTATTTT; CDR3: CASSRQGIISDTQYF
J: TRBJ1-1; size: -; V: TRBV5-4; D: TRBD1; DNA: TGTGCCAGCAGCCCCTCACAGGGGGCGAACACTGAAGCTTTCTTT; CDR3: CASSPSQGANTEAFF
J: TRBJ2-1; size: -; V: TRBV3-1/TRBV3-2; D: TRBD2; DNA: TGTGCCAGCAGCCAAGGACTAGCGGGAGATGGTAGTAGCTTACATGAGCAGTTCTTC; CDR3: CASSQGLAGDGSSLHEQFF
J: TRBJ1-3; size: -; V: TRBV28; D: -; DNA: TGTGCCAGCAGTTTCCCGAGCTCTGGAAACACCATATATTTT; CDR3: CASSFPSSGNTIYF
J: TRBJ2-1; size: -; V: TRBV24-1; D: -; DNA: TGTGCCACCAGTGATGCCGGTCTGGCAGGGCAGTTCTTC; CDR3: CATSDAGLAGQFF
J: TRBJ1-2; size: -; V: TRBV19; D: -; DNA: TGTGCCAGTAGCCGGACAGAGAACTATGGCTACACCTTC; CDR3: CASSRTENYGYTF
J: TRBJ2-1; size: -; V: TRBV27; D: -; DNA: TGTGCCAGCAGTTTAATGTTAGCTGGCAATGAGCAGTTCTTC; CDR3: CASSLMLAGNEQFF
J: TRBJ2-3; size: once; V: TRBV4-3; D: TRBD2; DNA: TGCGCCAGCAGCCAAGACCCTCCCGGTGGACTAGCGAGAAATACGCAGTATTTT; CDR3: CASSQDPPGGLARNTQYF